This T cell receptor beta chain originates from a study of T cell responses to AZD1222 COVID-19 vaccine. Study-wide results and limits: Donors were largely white British and mainly female; clonal diversity was possibly underestimated. Per reports, nearly half of all spike-specific TCRs target regions that are unmutated in variants.

The CDR3 spans 14 residues. V dropped 2 bases and J dropped 4; count of bases not matched to a gene: 3. Germline CDR1 and CDR2: LGHDT and YNNKEL (reference sequence). As regards this clone: Its target is unknown.

Only in-frame clones appear in the TCRdb table, and some are missing; sequencing was by immunoSEQ multiplex PCR. The table lists more than 250,000 clones, 80% to 95% of them singletons. The clonotype was recovered from an adult in good health. Sequencing used peripheral blood, obtained on day 0 of AZD1222 vaccination. The gene calls are TRBV3-1 (or the pseudogene TRBV3-2) and TRBJ1-1; TRBD1 agrees at 8 bases. This chain's CDR3 is CASSQHGQGTEAFF. The CDR3 DNA reads as TGTGCCAGCAGCCAACACGGACAGGGCACTGAAGCTTTCTTT.